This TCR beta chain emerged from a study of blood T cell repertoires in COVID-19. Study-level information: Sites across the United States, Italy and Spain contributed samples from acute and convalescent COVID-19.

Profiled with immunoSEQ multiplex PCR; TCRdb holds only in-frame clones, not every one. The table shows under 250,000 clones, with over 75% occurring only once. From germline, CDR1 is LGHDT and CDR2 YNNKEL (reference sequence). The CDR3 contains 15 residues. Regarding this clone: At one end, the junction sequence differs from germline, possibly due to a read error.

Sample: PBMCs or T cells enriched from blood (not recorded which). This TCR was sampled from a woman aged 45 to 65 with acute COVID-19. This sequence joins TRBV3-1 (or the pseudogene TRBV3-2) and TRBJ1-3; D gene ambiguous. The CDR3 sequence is CASSQGGYPGSTIYF. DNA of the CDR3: TGTGCCAGCAGCCAAGGAGGATACCCTGGAAGCACCATATATTTT.